One sample yielded the 20 T cell receptor beta chains listed below, sequenced in a study of T-cell memory formation after mild COVID-19. MiXCR, run by TCRdb on the 5' RACE reads, gives a single entry per CDR3 protein. This sample has more than 150,000 distinct CDR3 sequences, with about 21% found just once. The sequencing sample was made of PBMCs or a T cell subset sorted from them (not recorded which). These receptors were collected from an adult woman who had mild COVID-19 (a few samples of this study predate the infection). Cell type and time point are not known.

The chain employs TRBV7-9 and TRBJ2-3; no firm D call. Per germline, CDR1 SEHNR and CDR2 FQNEAQ (reference sequence). This CDR3 is 11 amino acids long. Deletions cut 8 bases from V and 3 bases from J, with 6 bases between. CDR3 loop: CASLTTDTQYF. The CDR3 bases are TGTGCCAGCTTGACAACAGATACGCAGTATTTT.

The J gene is TRBJ2-7, the V gene TRBV6-5; D remains unclear. CDR1 and CDR2 (germline): MNHEY, SVGAGI. Trimming took off 2 bases at V and 2 bases at J, with 13 bases between the two ends. CDR3 length: 15 residues. The DNA of the CDR3 is TGTGCCAGCAGTTACGAGGCAGGTGTGGCCTACGAGCAGTACTTC. Amino acids: CASSYEAGVAYEQYF.

This clonotype was observed once. The rearrangement joins TRBV24-1 to TRBJ1-3; tentatively, D is TRBD1 (5 bases). V shed 4 bases and J shed 0 bases, with 18 bases lying between them. The CDR3 is 18 residues long. Per germline, CDR1 KGHDR and CDR2 SFDVKD. The CDR3: CATSDGALGGLSGNTIYF. The CDR3 DNA is TGTGCCACCAGTGACGGGGCTCTGGGGGGACTCTCTGGAAACACCATATATTTT.

This clonotype was found a few times. V and J are TRBV7-2 and TRBJ1-2; 9 bases map to TRBD1. CDR3 length equals 16 residues. The V gene's germline CDR1 is SGHTA and CDR2 FQGNSA. Trimming at V came to 8 bases and at J to 5 bases, leaving 15 bases not matched to a gene. The CDR3: CASYPGTGPPWYGYTF. The CDR3 DNA is TGTGCCAGCTACCCCGGGACAGGGCCCCCTTGGTATGGCTACACCTTC. Full variable domain (outside the CDR3, taken from reference TRBV7-2 and TRBJ1-2): GAGVSQSPSNKVTEKGKDVELRCDPISGHTALYWYRQSLGQGLEFLIYFQGNSAPDKSGLPSDRFSAERTGGSVSTLTIQRTQQEDSAVYLCASYPGTGPPWYGYTFGSGTRLTVV.

CDR3 DNA sequence: TGTGCCACCAGTGATTTCCGGGGGTACCAAGAGACCCAGTACTTC. It specifies CATSDFRGYQETQYF. V gene TRBV24-1 combines with J gene TRBJ2-5; tentatively, D is TRBD2 (6 bases). CDR3 length equals 15 residues. Germline-derived CDR1 and CDR2 are KGHDR and SFDVKD. Between the trimmed V and J ends, which lost 1 base and 0 bases, there was a span of 8 bases.

The CDR3 loop reads CASSLATGFSLFF. CDR3 DNA: TGCGCCAGCAGCTTGGCCACAGGGTTCTCCCTGTTCTTC. This chain uses TRBV5-1 with TRBJ2-1, with D maybe TRBD1 (6 bases). The CDR3 totals 13 residues. Trimming stripped 0 bases from V and 15 bases from J, with 16 bases between. Per the germline V gene, CDR1 is SGHRS and CDR2 is YFSETQ.

Written as DNA, the CDR3 is TGTGCCAGCAGCCCAGTACTAGCGGACTGGGAGCAGTACTTC. Amino acids: CASSPVLADWEQYF. The chain combines TRBV7-9 with TRBJ2-7; 8 bases fit TRBD2. The germline CDR1 and CDR2 sequences are SEHNR and FQNEAQ (reference sequence). Losses at the gene ends were 5 bases for V and 7 bases for J; bases not matched to a gene: 10. This CDR3 has 14 amino acids.

In this sample, this clonotype turned up a few times. The rearrangement links TRBV7-3 to TRBJ1-1, with no clear D. Germline CDR1 and CDR2: SGHTA and FQGTGA. The CDR3 totals 13 residues. Trimming stripped 4 bases from V and 1 base from J, with 7 bases between. CDR3: CASSSLGNTEAFF. The CDR3 region has the DNA TGTGCCAGCAGCTCACTTGGGAACACTGAAGCTTTCTTT.

This clonotype was seen only a few times. This sequence joins TRBV5-1 and TRBJ2-7; D uncertain. CDR3 length equals 14 residues. Germline assignment: CDR1 SGHRS and CDR2 YFSETQ. The germline V and J ends were trimmed by 2 bases and 6 bases, with 15 bases remaining between them. The CDR3 DNA sequence: TGCGCCAGCAGCTTCCGGACCCCCGTTCGCGAGCAGTACTTC. This encodes CASSFRTPVREQYF. The full variable domain, in which reference TRBV5-1 and TRBJ2-7 provide the parts outside the CDR3, is KAGVTQTPRYLIKTRGQQVTLSCSPISGHRSVSWYQQTPGQGLQFLFEYFSETQRNKGNFPGRFSGRQFSNSRSEMNVSTLELGDSALYLCASSFRTPVREQYFGPGTRLTVT.

The chain recombines TRBV6-2 or TRBV6-3 with TRBJ2-5, with 8 bases that match TRBD2. The CDR3 is 16 residues long. V dropped 0 bases and J dropped 5; count of bases not matched to a gene: 8. CDR1 MNHEY and CDR2 SVGEGT come from the germline V gene. CDR3 protein: CASSYSQRERRETQYF. CDR3 nucleotides: TGTGCCAGCAGTTACTCTCAGCGGGAGAGGAGGGAGACCCAGTACTTC.

The J gene is TRBJ2-1, the V gene TRBV6-1, with 7 bases aligning to TRBD1. CDR1 and CDR2 from the germline V gene are MNHNS and SASEGT. There are 15 residues in the CDR3. The V segment lost 5 bases and the J segment 2 bases; nucleotides outside the gene matches: 6. CDR3 protein: CASSRDRAPYNEQFF. The CDR3, as DNA: TGTGCCAGCAGTCGTGACAGGGCCCCCTACAATGAGCAGTTCTTC.

The rearrangement links TRBV21-1 to TRBJ1-6. TRBV21-1 is labeled a pseudogene. There are 16 residues in the CDR3. CDR3 in amino acids: CASSKAIRDFNSPLHF. DNA for the CDR3: TGTGCCAGCAGCAAAGCGATCAGAGACTTTAATTCACCCCTCCACTTT.

This clonotype turned up a few times. The rearrangement uses TRBV7-9 and TRBJ1-2; maybe TRBD1 (6 bases). Germline CDR1 reads SEHNR; CDR2 reads FQNEAQ (reference sequence). V was clipped by 5 bases and J by 4 bases, with 14 bases between them. There are 14 residues in the CDR3. The CDR3 protein is CASSAIQGIYGYTF. In DNA form, the CDR3 reads TGTGCCAGCAGCGCAATCCAGGGGATCTATGGCTACACCTTC.

The chain is built from TRBV6-1 and TRBJ2-7; TRBD1 matches 8 bases. Looked up from germline, CDR1 is MNHNS and CDR2 is SASEGT. The J segment lost 6 bases and the V segment lost 7 bases, leaving 11 bases of the junction unmatched. This CDR3 comprises 14 residues. The CDR3 spells CASTVTGALGEQYF. Written as DNA, the CDR3 is TGTGCCAGCACCGTGACAGGGGCGCTGGGCGAGCAGTACTTC.

V and J are TRBV7-9 and TRBJ2-7, with D unresolved. V lost 3 bases and J lost 2, with 11 bases in between. The germline V gene has CDR1 SEHNR and CDR2 FQNEAQ (reference sequence). The CDR3 is 14 residues long. CDR3 residues: CASSLVESAYEQYF. CDR3 DNA: TGTGCCAGCAGCTTGGTGGAGAGCGCCTACGAGCAGTACTTC.

This clonotype was detected only a few times. The chain joins TRBV9 to TRBJ2-1, with D perhaps assigned TRBD1 or TRBD2 (5 bases each). The germline V and J ends were trimmed by 0 bases and 3 bases, with 13 bases remaining between them. In germline, CDR1 is SGDLS, CDR2 YYNGEE. CDR3 size: 16 residues. The CDR3 protein is CASSVGDGRLYNEQFF. The CDR3 DNA follows: TGTGCCAGCAGCGTAGGGGACGGACGACTCTACAATGAGCAGTTCTTC.

The chain couples TRBV3-1 to TRBJ2-1; no definite D call. Trimming pared 4 bases from V and 7 bases from J, leaving 17 bases between. The germline V gene encodes CDR1 LGHDT and CDR2 YNNKEL (reference sequence). The CDR3 sequence is 15 residues long. CDR3: CASSRDFLGGNEQFF. CDR3 nucleotides: TGTGCCAGCAGCCGTGATTTTCTAGGTGGTAATGAGCAGTTCTTC.

The CDR3, as DNA: TGCGCCAGCAGCCTCCAAACGGGGGACAGCTACGAGCAGTACTTC. It specifies CASSLQTGDSYEQYF. The chain carries TRBV4-3 and TRBJ2-7, with a possible D match to TRBD1 (7 bases). In germline, CDR1 is LGHNA, CDR2 YSLEER. V was cut by 4 bases and J by 3 bases, with 16 bases left in between. The CDR3 is made up of 15 amino acids.

V and J are TRBV19 and TRBJ2-6; D possibly corresponds to TRBD1 (6 bases). V shed 3 bases and J shed 2 bases, with 14 bases lying between them. Germline V gene lookup returns CDR1 LNHDA and CDR2 SQIVND (reference sequence). This CDR3 spans 17 amino acids. CDR3 loop: CASSIQGPSAGANVLTF. In nucleotides, the CDR3 is TGTGCCAGTAGTATTCAGGGGCCTTCTGCTGGGGCCAACGTCCTGACTTTC.

V usage is TRBV5-1 and J usage is TRBJ1-1, with a possible D match to TRBD1 (6 bases). The CDR3 is 14 residues long. Germline V gene lookup returns CDR1 SGHRS and CDR2 YFSETQ. With 4 bases removed from V and 5 bases from J, the gap between germline ends came to 15 bases. CDR3: CASSPSQGPTEAFF. The DNA for the CDR3 is TGCGCCAGCAGCCCGAGCCAGGGGCCTACTGAAGCTTTCTTT.